This TCR beta chain was found in a study of cytomegalovirus exposure and HLA in healthy donors (dated 2017 in TCRdb). Notes on the research overall: An earlier analysis of some 600 of the donors reported about 300 Gb of sequence data and 117 million unique TCR beta sequences obtained from 180 million or so T cells. About 300 gigabases of sequencing data and some 85 million unique TCR sequences were included in an early release covering about 700 HLA-typed donors. The genetic ancestry cluster associated with self-reported Caucasian donors included roughly four fifths of the 398 genotyped donors. The study aimed to test whether signatures of past pathogen exposure could be identified by cataloging public T cell receptors. The study profiled the T cell repertoires of hundreds of subjects by immunosequencing and related them to cytomegalovirus serostatus. A separate validation cohort of roughly 120 different subjects was used in addition to the approximately 700-subject first cohort. To predict cytomegalovirus infection status, the study combined high-throughput TCR immunosequencing, statistical association of individual TCRs with disease status, and machine learning. A later analysis re-analyzed previously published TCR beta repertoires from 660 or so donors and added high-resolution HLA genotyping to study TCR occurrence patterns. Rather than drawing on any new phenotypic data, the later analysis identified candidate immune exposures from TCR beta sequences and the way those sequences occurred across donors. To decide whether each TCR beta V gene segment behaved as functional or pseudogenic, an earlier analysis of approximately 620 of the donors relied on high-throughput TCR beta sequencing. Alongside the repertoire data, information on donor age, sex, ethnicity and CMV serostatus was compiled. Genome-wide SNP genotypes for about three fifths of the 666 donors were used in a later genetic analysis, which treated that subset as a discovery cohort. Every discovery cohort repertoire had been produced on one sequencing platform. HLA typing covered class I and class II loci at four-digit resolution. Typing coverage varied by locus: roughly 629-640 donors for A, B, C, DRB1 and DQB1; approximately 500 for DQA1; more than 600 for DPA1; 450 to 480 for DPB1. Because of strong linkage in the cohort, roughly five DR-DQ haplotypes were treated as single units for association and clustering. Among over 350 genotyped donors of the cohort, an average of around 240,000 unique TCR beta nucleotide sequences were sequenced per donor, around 20% of them non-productive.

About this clone: Its antigen is not yet known. Base qualities are not recorded, but no much larger clone differs from it by a single base.

Overall study outcomes, separate from this receptor: In both the original and validation cohorts, the classifier was reported to diagnose cytomegalovirus status with high specificity and sensitivity. According to the authors, the approach could potentially be generalized to other disease states and immunological phenotypes. In an earlier analysis of some 540 of the donors, most TCR beta V segments appeared in productive rearrangements about 90% or about 30% of the time, broadly matching IMGT annotations. Across donors, most TCR sequences were observed very rarely, whereas some public TCRs were present in many individuals. In a later analysis, 16,951 TCR beta sequences were associated with specific HLA alleles at a false discovery rate of 0.05. In a later analysis, TCR association rates were found to vary across HLA loci, with the most associated TCRs seen for DRB1 alleles and the fewest for HLA-C alleles. The earlier analysis of nearly 600 of the donors excluded seventeen rarely observed V segments, including chromosome 9 orphons, because counts were too low. Linkage disequilibrium might explain the correlated functional status among segregating V segments, but an unknown experimental factor could not be excluded. A later genetic analysis reported fewer N-insertions in productive TCRs among donors in an Asian-associated ancestry cluster than the roughly 650-donor mean. Because HLA typing was unavailable for some donors at each locus, only the typed subset was used in association tests. In the study, 150 to 200 TCR beta chains were listed as associated with cytomegalovirus. According to a later analysis, parvovirus B19, influenza, CMV and Epstein-Barr virus appeared linked to several top co-occurrence clusters. Some IMGT-functional V segments, including TRBV6-2 and TRBV6-3, could not be distinguished by the 87-base-pair reads and were therefore excluded. The presence/absence analyses assumed that sequencing depth was roughly uniform across donors, and that assumption may not be true. A cluster of highly shared sequence variants was judged likely to represent a technical artifact of the sequencing pipeline. This cohort had only TCR beta chains sequenced, and the lack of alpha or paired-chain data limited which features could be detected. In a later analysis, HLA-associated TCR beta chains were found to be more clonally expanded and to have lower generation probabilities than equally common non-associated chains. A further reported finding was that TCR beta sequences accurately predicted the HLA-A and HLA-B alleles for most subjects in the first cohort. CMV serostatus was the only immune exposure information available for the cohort. V-gene and J-gene trimming of TCR beta chains was associated with a missense DCLRE1C variant in a later genetic analysis, and the association was replicated in an independent cohort. When HLA alleles, especially DR and DQ, strongly co-occurred, attributing TCR associations to individual alleles was difficult. Most CMV-associated TCR beta chains appeared to be HLA-restricted in a later analysis, and the HLA associations seemed to be driven largely by CMV exposure. In vitro tests confirmed that a few of the cytomegalovirus-associated TCR beta chains recognize cytomegalovirus antigens.

In total, approximately 700 healthy bone marrow donors made up the cohort. At the time of sampling, every cohort member was nominally healthy, though immune exposures that went unrecorded were likely present. The donor was CMV seronegative and belonged to the group of 350 to 400 seronegative cohort members. A peripheral blood sample was collected from each donor, and TCR beta sequencing was performed on peripheral blood mononuclear cells. Genomic DNA was extracted from the blood cell samples with the Qiagen DNeasy Blood Extraction Kit. Library construction relied on the immunoSEQ multiplex PCR assay. A mixture of 60 forward primers for TCR Vbeta segments and 13 reverse primers for TCR Jbeta segments was used in the multiplex PCR. A multiplex PCR assay on genomic DNA amplified the CDR3 region of rearranged TCR beta genes. The amplified TCR beta libraries were sequenced on the Illumina HiSeq System as 87-base-pair reads. The authors processed their data as follows. In a later analysis, tens of millions of unique TCR beta chains were counted across the 666 repertoires, and some 10 million of these chains were shared by at least two donors. Raw reads were error-corrected and collapsed into unique sequences by a nearest-neighbor algorithm in which closely related sequences were merged to remove PCR and sequencing errors. To assign V, D and J gene segments, CDR3 sequences were aligned to IMGT reference sequences. For a sequence to be retained, a match of at least six nucleotides to both a V gene segment and a J gene segment was required. Rearrangements were classified as productive when the CDR3 lacked stop codons and remained in frame with V and J, and all other rearrangements were classified as non-productive. Following IMGT convention, CDR3 was defined as the stretch from the second conserved V-encoded cysteine to the conserved J-encoded phenylalanine. The earlier analysis of about 590 of the donors excluded sequences that lacked an unambiguous match to a single V gene segment. An earlier analysis of some 500 of the donors classified V segments as functional when productive rearrangements were above 56.7% and as segregating when the standard deviation between donors was above 5%. To diagnose cytomegalovirus status from the catalog of TCR beta chain sequences, a statistical classification framework was built. In a later analysis, TCR nucleotide sequences were compared against IMGT/GENE-DB human TR gene sequences so that V and J genes could be assigned. A later analysis assigned CDR3 sequences and most-parsimonious VDJ recombination scenarios with the TCRdist pipeline. In a later analysis, each TCR beta chain was defined by its CDR3 amino acid sequence together with its V-gene family, and reads without a unique V-gene family were excluded. To address suspected cross-contamination and a sequencing artifact, a later analysis removed 450 to 700 highly shared, low-generation-probability nucleotide sequences. In a later analysis, a clonal expansion index was calculated for each public chain from normalized within-repertoire ranks of inferred template counts. A later analysis computed generation probabilities with a VDJ recombination model fitted to out-of-frame rearrangements, and checked the results against IGoR. Hypergeometric tests were used in a later analysis to score TCR-TCR, TCR-HLA and TCR-CMV co-occurrence, with a repertoire-size bias correction applied to the TCR pairs. To estimate false discovery rates, a later analysis permuted the HLA or CMV assignments 20 times. In a later analysis, co-occurring TCRs were grouped using DBSCAN, and TCRdist sequence similarity was added for clustering within HLA-allele-positive subsets. Repertoires with fewer than 30,000 or more than 120,000 public chains, plus five repertoires with anomalous nucleotide sharing, were excluded from co-occurrence clustering. Entries here come from immuneACCESS through TCRdb and include only in-frame sequences with V and J called. Some clones fail to appear in such tables; in the studies checked, an unresolved V gene covers under half of the shortfall, and the cause of the remainder is unknown. V and J calls plus clone size are reproduced from that table; the DNA served to infer D and trimming. The sample contains more than 95,000 clones, around 64% of them found a single time. The top ten clonotypes cover approximately 3% of the sample.

The CDR3 sequence holds 15 residues, the cysteine and phenylalanine included. Only CDR3 DNA remains: 45 bases, in frame from the first base. Relative to germline, V is missing 2 bases and J is missing 8 bases, with 6 bases of the junction outside any gene match. From the germline V gene, CDR1 is WSHSY and CDR2 is SAAADI. This TCR was recovered from a man aged 55 to 69 in good health and CMV-seronegative. Here the chain combines TRBV10-2 and TRBJ2-1; a stretch of 10 junction bases matches TRBD2. Sequencing was carried out using PBMCs. The DNA sequence is as follows: TGCGCCAGCAGTGAGGAGCGGGGGGGCCGCCATGAGCAGTTCTTC. Translation gives CASSEERGGRHEQFF.